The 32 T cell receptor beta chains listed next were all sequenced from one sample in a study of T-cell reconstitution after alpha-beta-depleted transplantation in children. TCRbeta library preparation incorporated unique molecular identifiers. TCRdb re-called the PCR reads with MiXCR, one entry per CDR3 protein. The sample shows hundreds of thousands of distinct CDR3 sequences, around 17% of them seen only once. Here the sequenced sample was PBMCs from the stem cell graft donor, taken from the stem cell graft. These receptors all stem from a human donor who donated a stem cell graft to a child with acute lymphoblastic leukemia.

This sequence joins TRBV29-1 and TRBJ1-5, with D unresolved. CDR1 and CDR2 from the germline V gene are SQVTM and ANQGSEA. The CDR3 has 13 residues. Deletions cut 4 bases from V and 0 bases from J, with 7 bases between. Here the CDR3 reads CSVAQNSNQPQHF. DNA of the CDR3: TGCAGCGTTGCCCAAAATAGCAATCAGCCCCAGCATTTT.

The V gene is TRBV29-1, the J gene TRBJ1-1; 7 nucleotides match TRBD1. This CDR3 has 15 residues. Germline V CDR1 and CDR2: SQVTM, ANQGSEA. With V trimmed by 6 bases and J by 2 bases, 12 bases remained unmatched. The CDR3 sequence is CSVPREQGYNTEAFF. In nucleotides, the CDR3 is TGCAGCGTGCCCAGGGAACAGGGGTATAACACTGAAGCTTTCTTT. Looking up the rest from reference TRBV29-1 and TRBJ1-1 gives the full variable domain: SAVISQKPSRDICQRGTSLTIQCQVDSQVTMMFWYRQQPGQSLTLIATANQGSEATYESGFVIDKFPISRPNLTFSTLTVSNMSPEDSSIYLCSVPREQGYNTEAFFGQGTRLTVV.

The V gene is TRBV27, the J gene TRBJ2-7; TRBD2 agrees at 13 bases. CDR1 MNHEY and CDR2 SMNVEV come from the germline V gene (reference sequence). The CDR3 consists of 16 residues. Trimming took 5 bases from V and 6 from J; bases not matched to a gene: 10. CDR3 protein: CASSPWTSGGPPEQYF. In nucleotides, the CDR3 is TGTGCCAGCAGTCCCTGGACTAGCGGGGGCCCGCCCGAGCAGTACTTC.

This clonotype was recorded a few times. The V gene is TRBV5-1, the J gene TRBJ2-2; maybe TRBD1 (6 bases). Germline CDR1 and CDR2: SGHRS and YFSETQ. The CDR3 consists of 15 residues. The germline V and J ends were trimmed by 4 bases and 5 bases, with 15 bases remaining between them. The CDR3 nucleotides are TGCGCCAGCAGCCCAGGGGATCTGACGACCGGGGAGCTGTTTTTT. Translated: CASSPGDLTTGELFF.

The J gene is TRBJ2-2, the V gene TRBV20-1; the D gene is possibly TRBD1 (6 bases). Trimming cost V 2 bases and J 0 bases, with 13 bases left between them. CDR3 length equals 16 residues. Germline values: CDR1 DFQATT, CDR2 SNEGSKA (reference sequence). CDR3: CSARLDRSSNTGELFF. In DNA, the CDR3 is TGCAGTGCTAGATTAGACAGGTCCTCGAACACCGGGGAGCTGTTTTTT.

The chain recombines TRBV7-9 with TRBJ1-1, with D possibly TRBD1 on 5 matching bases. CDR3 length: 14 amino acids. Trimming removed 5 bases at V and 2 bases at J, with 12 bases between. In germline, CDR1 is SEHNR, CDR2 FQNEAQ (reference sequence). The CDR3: CASSERDGNTEAFF. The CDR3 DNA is TGTGCCAGCAGCGAGAGGGACGGAAACACTGAAGCTTTCTTT.

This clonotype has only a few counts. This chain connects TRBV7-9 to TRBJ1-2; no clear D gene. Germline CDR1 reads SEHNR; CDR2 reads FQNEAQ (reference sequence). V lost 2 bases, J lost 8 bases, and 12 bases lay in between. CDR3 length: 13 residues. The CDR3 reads CASSLIKGHGYTF. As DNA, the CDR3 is TGTGCCAGCAGCTTAATTAAAGGGCACGGCTACACCTTC.

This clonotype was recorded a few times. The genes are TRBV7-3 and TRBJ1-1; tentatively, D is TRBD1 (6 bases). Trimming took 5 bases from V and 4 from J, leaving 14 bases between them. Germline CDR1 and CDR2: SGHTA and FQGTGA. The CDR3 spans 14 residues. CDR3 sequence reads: CASSLIGGGTEAFF. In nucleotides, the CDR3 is TGTGCCAGCAGCCTTATCGGGGGCGGCACTGAAGCTTTCTTT.

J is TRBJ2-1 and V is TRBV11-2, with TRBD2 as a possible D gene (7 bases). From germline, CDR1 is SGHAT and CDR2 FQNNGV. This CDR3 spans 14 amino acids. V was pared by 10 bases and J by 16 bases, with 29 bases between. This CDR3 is CATILGGLQGGAFF. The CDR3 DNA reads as TGTGCCACCATTTTGGGAGGCCTACAGGGAGGGGCCTTCTTC.

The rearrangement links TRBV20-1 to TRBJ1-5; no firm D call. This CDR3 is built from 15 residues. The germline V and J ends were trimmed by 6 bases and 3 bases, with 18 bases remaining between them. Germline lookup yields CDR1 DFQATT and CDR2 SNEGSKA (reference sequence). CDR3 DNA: TGCAGTGCCCGGGATTGGCGGGATCCCAATCAGCCCCAGCATTTT. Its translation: CSARDWRDPNQPQHF.

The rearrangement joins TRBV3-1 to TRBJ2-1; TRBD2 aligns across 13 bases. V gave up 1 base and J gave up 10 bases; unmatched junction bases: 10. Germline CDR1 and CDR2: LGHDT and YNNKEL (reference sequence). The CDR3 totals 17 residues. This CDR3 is CASSQVDGTSGTREQFF. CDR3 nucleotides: TGTGCCAGCAGCCAAGTTGACGGGACTAGCGGGACAAGGGAGCAGTTCTTC.

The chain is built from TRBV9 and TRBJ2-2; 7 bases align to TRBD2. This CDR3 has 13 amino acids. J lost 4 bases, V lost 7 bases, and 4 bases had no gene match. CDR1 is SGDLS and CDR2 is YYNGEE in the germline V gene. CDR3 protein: CASQGGSTGELFF. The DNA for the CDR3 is TGTGCCAGCCAGGGCGGGAGCACCGGGGAGCTGTTTTTT.

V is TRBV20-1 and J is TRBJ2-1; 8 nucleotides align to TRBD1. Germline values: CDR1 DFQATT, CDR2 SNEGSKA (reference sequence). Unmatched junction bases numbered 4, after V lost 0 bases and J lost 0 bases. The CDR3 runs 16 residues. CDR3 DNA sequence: TGCAGTGCTAGAGAAGGACAGGGTAGCTCCTACAATGAGCAGTTCTTC. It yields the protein CSAREGQGSSYNEQFF.

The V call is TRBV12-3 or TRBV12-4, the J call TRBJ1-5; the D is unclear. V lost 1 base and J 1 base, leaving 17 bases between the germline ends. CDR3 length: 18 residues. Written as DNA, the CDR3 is TGTGCCAGCAGTTTAGGAACACCCGTACCTATGAGCAATCAGCCCCAGCATTTT. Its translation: CASSLGTPVPMSNQPQHF.

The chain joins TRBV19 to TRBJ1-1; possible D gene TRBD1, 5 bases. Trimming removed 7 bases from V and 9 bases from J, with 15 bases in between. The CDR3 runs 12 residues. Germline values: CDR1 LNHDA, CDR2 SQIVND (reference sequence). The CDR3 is CASKWWGTQAFF. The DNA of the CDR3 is TGTGCCAGTAAGTGGTGGGGGACTCAAGCTTTCTTT.

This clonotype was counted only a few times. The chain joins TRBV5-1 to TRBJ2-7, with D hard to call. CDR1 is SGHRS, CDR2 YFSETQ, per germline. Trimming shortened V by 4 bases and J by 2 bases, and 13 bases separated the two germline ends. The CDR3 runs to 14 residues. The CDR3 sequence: CASSPDAGTYEQYF. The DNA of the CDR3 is TGCGCCAGCAGCCCTGATGCAGGTACCTACGAGCAGTACTTC.

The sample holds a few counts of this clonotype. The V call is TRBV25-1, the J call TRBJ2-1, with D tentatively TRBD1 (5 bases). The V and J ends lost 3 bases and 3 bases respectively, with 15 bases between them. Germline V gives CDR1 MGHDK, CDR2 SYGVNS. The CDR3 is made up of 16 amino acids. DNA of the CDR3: TGTGCCAGCAGTGACGCCGCAGGGTGGGACTACAATGAGCAGTTCTTC. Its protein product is CASSDAAGWDYNEQFF. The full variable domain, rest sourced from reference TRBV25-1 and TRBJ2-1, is EADIYQTPRYLVIGTGKKITLECSQTMGHDKMYWYQQDPGMELHLIHYSYGVNSTEKGDLSSESTVSRIRTEHFPLTLESARPSHTSQYLCASSDAAGWDYNEQFFGPGTRLTVL.

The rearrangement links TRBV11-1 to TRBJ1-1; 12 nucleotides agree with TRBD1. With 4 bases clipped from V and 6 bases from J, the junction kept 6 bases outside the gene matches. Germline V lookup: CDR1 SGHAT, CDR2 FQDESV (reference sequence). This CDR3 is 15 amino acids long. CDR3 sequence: CASSSGTGGWAEAFF. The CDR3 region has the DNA TGTGCCAGCAGCTCCGGGACAGGGGGCTGGGCTGAAGCTTTCTTT. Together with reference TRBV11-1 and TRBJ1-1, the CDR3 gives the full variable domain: EAEVAQSPRYKITEKSQAVAFWCDPISGHATLYWYRQILGQGPELLVQFQDESVVDDSQLPKDRFSAERLKGVDSTLKIQPAELGDSAMYLCASSSGTGGWAEAFFGQGTRLTVV.

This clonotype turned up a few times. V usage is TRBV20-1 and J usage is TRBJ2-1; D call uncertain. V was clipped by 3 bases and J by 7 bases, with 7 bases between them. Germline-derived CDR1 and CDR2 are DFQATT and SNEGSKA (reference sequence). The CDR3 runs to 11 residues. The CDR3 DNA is TGCAGTGCTAGGCACGTTAATGAGCAGTTCTTC. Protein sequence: CSARHVNEQFF.

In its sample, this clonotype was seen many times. CDR3 residues: CASSLGQGLGDEQFF. DNA of the CDR3: TGCGCCAGCAGCCTAGGACAGGGGTTAGGCGATGAGCAGTTCTTC. The chain carries TRBV5-1 and TRBJ2-1; the match to TRBD1 covers 9 bases. V shed 4 bases and J 8 bases; nucleotides not matched to a gene: 10. CDR3 length: 15 residues. CDR1 is SGHRS, CDR2 YFSETQ, per germline.

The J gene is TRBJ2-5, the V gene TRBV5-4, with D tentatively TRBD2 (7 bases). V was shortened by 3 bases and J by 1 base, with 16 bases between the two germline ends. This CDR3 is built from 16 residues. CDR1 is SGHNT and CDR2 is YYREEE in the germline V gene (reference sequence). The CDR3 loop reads CASSWGGRGPQETQYF. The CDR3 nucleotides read TGTGCCAGCAGCTGGGGGGGCAGGGGTCCCCAAGAGACCCAGTACTTC.

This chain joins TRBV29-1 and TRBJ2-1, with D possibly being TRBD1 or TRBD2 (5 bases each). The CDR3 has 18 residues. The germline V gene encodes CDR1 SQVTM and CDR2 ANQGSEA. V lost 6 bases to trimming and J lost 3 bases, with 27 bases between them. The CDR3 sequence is CSVPSLGPYGISYNEQFF. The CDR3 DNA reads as TGCAGCGTCCCTTCGCTGGGGCCTTACGGGATAAGCTACAATGAGCAGTTCTTC.

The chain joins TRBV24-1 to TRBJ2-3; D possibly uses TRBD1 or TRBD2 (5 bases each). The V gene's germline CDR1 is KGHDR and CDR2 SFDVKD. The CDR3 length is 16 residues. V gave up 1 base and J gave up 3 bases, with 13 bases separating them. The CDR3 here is CATSDFLGGETDTQYF. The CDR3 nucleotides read TGTGCCACCAGTGATTTTCTTGGGGGAGAGACAGATACGCAGTATTTT.

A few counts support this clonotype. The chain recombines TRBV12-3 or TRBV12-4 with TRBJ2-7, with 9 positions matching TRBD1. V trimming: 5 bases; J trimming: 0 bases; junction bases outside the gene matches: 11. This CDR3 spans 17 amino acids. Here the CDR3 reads CASSPDRGVFLSYEQYF. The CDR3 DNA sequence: TGTGCCAGCAGTCCCGACAGGGGGGTTTTCCTCTCCTACGAGCAGTACTTC.

For the CDR3, the DNA is TGTGCCAGCAGCTTAAACACTCTAGGGCCTAGCGGGTTCTACAATGAGCAGTTCTTC. Translation gives CASSLNTLGPSGFYNEQFF. The chain has TRBV7-3 and TRBJ2-1, with TRBD2 matching 8 bases. V lost 1 base and J lost 3; bases outside the gene matches: 14. CDR3 length: 19 amino acids. The germline CDR1 and CDR2 sequences are SGHTA and FQGTGA. Complete variable domain (other parts from reference TRBV7-3 and TRBJ2-1): GAGVSQTPSNKVTEKGKYVELRCDPISGHTALYWYRQSLGQGPEFLIYFQGTGAADDSGLPNDRFFAVRPEGSVSTLKIQRTERGDSAVYLCASSLNTLGPSGFYNEQFFGPGTRLTVL.

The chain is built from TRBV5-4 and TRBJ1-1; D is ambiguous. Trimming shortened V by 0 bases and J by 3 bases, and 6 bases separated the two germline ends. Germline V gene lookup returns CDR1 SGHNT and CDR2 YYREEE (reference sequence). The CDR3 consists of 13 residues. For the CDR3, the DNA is TGTGCCAGCAGCTTGGGCTGGTACACTGAAGCTTTCTTT. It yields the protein CASSLGWYTEAFF.

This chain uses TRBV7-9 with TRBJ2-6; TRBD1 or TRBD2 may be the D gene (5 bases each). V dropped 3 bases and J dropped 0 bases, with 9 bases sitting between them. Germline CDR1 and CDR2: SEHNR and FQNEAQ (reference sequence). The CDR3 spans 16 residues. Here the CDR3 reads CASSFEGRSGANVLTF. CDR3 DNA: TGTGCCAGCAGCTTCGAGGGGCGCTCTGGGGCCAACGTCCTGACTTTC. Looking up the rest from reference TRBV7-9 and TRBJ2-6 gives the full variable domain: DTGVSQNPRHKITKRGQNVTFRCDPISEHNRLYWYRQTLGQGPEFLTYFQNEAQLEKSRLLSDRFSAERPKGSFSTLEIQRTEQGDSAMYLCASSFEGRSGANVLTFGAGSRLTVL.

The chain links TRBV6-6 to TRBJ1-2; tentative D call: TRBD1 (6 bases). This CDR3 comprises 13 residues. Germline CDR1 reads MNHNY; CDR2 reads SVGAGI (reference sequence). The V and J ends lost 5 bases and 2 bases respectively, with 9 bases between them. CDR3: CASSPGVNYGYTF. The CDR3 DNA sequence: TGTGCCAGCAGTCCAGGGGTAAACTATGGCTACACCTTC.

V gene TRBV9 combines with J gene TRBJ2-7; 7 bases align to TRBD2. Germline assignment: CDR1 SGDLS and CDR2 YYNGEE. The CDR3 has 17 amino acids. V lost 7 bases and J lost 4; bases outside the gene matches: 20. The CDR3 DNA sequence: TGTGCCAGCCAACCCCGGGGATGGCGGGAGAAGTTGTACGAGCAGTACTTC. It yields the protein CASQPRGWREKLYEQYF.

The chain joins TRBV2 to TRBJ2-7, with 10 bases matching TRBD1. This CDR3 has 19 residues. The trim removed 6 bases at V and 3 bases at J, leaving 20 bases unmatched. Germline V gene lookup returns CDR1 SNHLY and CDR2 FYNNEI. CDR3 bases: TGTGCCAGCAGCCTGACTGAATCGCCGACAGGGGGCGAAGGCTACGAGCAGTACTTC. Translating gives CASSLTESPTGGEGYEQYF.

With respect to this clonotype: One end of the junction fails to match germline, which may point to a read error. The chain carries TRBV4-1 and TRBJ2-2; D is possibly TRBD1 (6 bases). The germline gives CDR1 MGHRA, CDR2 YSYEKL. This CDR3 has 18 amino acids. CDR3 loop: CASSQDPMIQGFTGQLFF. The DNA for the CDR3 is TGCGCCAGCAGCCAAGACCCGATGATACAGGGATTCACCGGGCAGCTGTTTTTT.

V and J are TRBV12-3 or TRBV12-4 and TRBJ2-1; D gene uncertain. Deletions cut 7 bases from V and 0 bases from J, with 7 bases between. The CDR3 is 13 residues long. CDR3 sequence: CASTPVSYNEQFF. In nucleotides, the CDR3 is TGTGCCAGCACACCTGTCTCCTACAATGAGCAGTTCTTC.